These T cell receptor beta chains were read from a single sample in a study of T cells after yellow fever vaccination. From the 5' RACE reads, TCRdb called clonotypes with MiXCR, one entry per CDR3 protein. The repertoire holds about 350,000 distinct CDR3 sequences, with roughly 8% as singletons. Specimen: PBMCs, collected around 45 days after the first yellow fever vaccination. The receptors stem from a young man who received the YFV17D yellow fever vaccine. CDR3s include the opening cysteine and the closing phenylalanine or tryptophan. A D gene is named only where the DNA matches it firmly. Rows give clone size only sometimes, using once, few, many, or a class for an expanded clone.

v_gene	j_gene	d_gene	abundance	CDR3nt	CDR3aa
TRBV3-1	TRBJ1-3	TRBD1	few	TGTGCCAGCAGCCCCCAACAGGGGGATTGGGTCACCATATATTTT	CASSPQQGDWVTIYF
TRBV5-3	TRBJ2-3	NA	once	TGTGCCATGAGACCCAGGCCCCCGTTCACAGATACGCAGTATTTT	CAMRPRPPFTDTQYF
TRBV6-5	TRBJ2-7	TRBD2	many	TGTGCCAGCAGTTACTTCTTACTAGCGGGGGCCGAGTCCTACGAGCAGTACTTC	CASSYFLLAGAESYEQYF
TRBV6-1	TRBJ1-5	NA	NA	TGTGCCAGCAGAGAGGGTAGCAATCAGCCCCAGCATTTT	CASREGSNQPQHF
TRBV20-1	TRBJ1-2	NA	NA	TGCAGTGCTAGCCCCCCCGGCGACTATGGCTACACCTTC	CSASPPGDYGYTF
TRBV28	TRBJ1-3	NA	few	TGTGCCAGCAGTTTGTACTCGGGGTCTTTCTCTGGAAACACCATATATTTT	CASSLYSGSFSGNTIYF
TRBV27	TRBJ2-1	NA	NA	TGTGCCAGCAGTTTATCGGACAGAGGGTCCAATGAGCAGTTCTTC	CASSLSDRGSNEQFF
TRBV12-3/TRBV12-4	TRBJ1-5	NA	NA	TGTGCCAGCAGTTTCGGACAAGATTGGCAGCCCCAGCATTTT	CASSFGQDWQPQHF
TRBV20-1	TRBJ2-1	NA	few	TGCAGTGCTAGAGGGCGGGCGGAGCAGTTCTTC	CSARGRAEQFF
TRBV4-3	TRBJ2-1	TRBD2	NA	TGCGCCAGCAGCCAAACCCGGACTAGCGGGGTTAATGAGCAGTTCTTC	CASSQTRTSGVNEQFF
TRBV6-2/TRBV6-3	TRBJ2-3	TRBD2	few	TGTGCCAGCAGCATCATAGCGGGACCCACAGATACGCAGTATTTT	CASSIIAGPTDTQYF
TRBV7-2	TRBJ1-2	NA	many	TGTGCCAGCAGCTTCTACCGGACGGGAAACTATGGCTACACCTTC	CASSFYRTGNYGYTF
TRBV5-8	TRBJ1-2	NA	few	TGTGCCAGCACCCCCGGGCGGGGACCCTATGGCTACACCTTC	CASTPGRGPYGYTF
TRBV11-3	TRBJ2-1	TRBD1	few	TGTGCCAGCAGCCGAAGGACAGGCAATGAGCAGTTCTTC	CASSRRTGNEQFF
TRBV3-1	TRBJ1-1	NA	NA	TGTGCCAGCAGCCAAGATCGACGGGTGGTGGGGGGGTTGACTGAAGCTTTCTTT	CASSQDRRVVGGLTEAFF
TRBV4-2	TRBJ2-2	NA	NA	TGTGCCAGCAGCCAAGACCGGGGGAGCGGGGAGCTGTTTTTT	CASSQDRGSGELFF
TRBV3-1	TRBJ1-5	NA	few	TGTGCCAGCAGCCGCGAAACGGGTCAGCCCCAGCATTTT	CASSRETGQPQHF
TRBV20-1	TRBJ2-1	TRBD2	few	TGCAGTGCAAGAGCTCTAGCGGGGGGGTACTACTACAATGAGCAGTTCTTC	CSARALAGGYYYNEQFF
TRBV4-2	TRBJ2-7	TRBD1	NA	TGTGCCAGCAGCTCCCAGGACAGGGGGCTGAACGAGCAGTACTTC	CASSSQDRGLNEQYF
TRBV20-1	TRBJ1-1	TRBD1	NA	TGCAGACCTACGGGACAGGGGGACACTGAAGCTTTCTTT	CRPTGQGDTEAFF
TRBV4-1	TRBJ1-6	NA	NA	TGCGCCAGCAGCCAGGCATCACTAGGGAATTCACCCCTCCACTTT	CASSQASLGNSPLHF
TRBV18	TRBJ1-5	NA	few	TGTGCCAGCTCACGTGACTTAGATCAGCCCCAGCATTTT	CASSRDLDQPQHF
TRBV3-1	TRBJ1-6	NA	NA	TGTGCCAGCACCCAAGATCCGGGGCGATCTTCACCCCTCCACTTT	CASTQDPGRSSPLHF
TRBV6-2/TRBV6-3	TRBJ2-1	NA	many	TGTGCCAGCAGTTACGGACGAGGGTCGGAATACAATGAGCAGTTCTTC	CASSYGRGSEYNEQFF
TRBV28	TRBJ1-3	NA	few	TGTGCCAGCAGTTCGGAGGGCCGAGGAAACACCATATATTTT	CASSSEGRGNTIYF
TRBV11-1	TRBJ2-7	NA	NA	TGTGCCAGCAGCCCCGGGCCCTCCTACGAGCAGTACTTC	CASSPGPSYEQYF
TRBV19	TRBJ2-1	TRBD1	few	TGTGCCAGTAGTATTGACGGCAGGGGGTCTTACAATGAGCAGTTCTTC	CASSIDGRGSYNEQFF
TRBV12-3/TRBV12-4	TRBJ2-1	TRBD2	many	TGTGCCAGCAGTGCCCTAGCGGGGGCAAGGAATGAGCAGTTCTTC	CASSALAGARNEQFF
TRBV5-1	TRBJ2-1	TRBD2	many	TGTGCCAGCAGCTTAGTGGGGGGGTCCTACAATGAGCAGTTCTTC	CASSLVGGSYNEQFF
TRBV4-3	TRBJ1-6	NA	NA	TGCGCCAGCAGCCAAGATGAAATGTCAACTTTAGATTCACCCCTCCACTTT	CASSQDEMSTLDSPLHF
TRBV7-2	TRBJ2-7	NA	NA	TGTGCCAGCAGCATAAACAACCAAGCCTACGAGCAGTACTTC	CASSINNQAYEQYF
TRBV4-1	TRBJ2-1	TRBD2	many	TGCGCCAGCAGCCGTCGACTAGCGGGGGTGAACGACAATGAGCAGTTCTTC	CASSRRLAGVNDNEQFF
TRBV9	TRBJ2-3	NA	NA	TGTGCCAGCAGCGTAGCTCTAGCCGGTCCTAGCACAGATACGCAGTATTTT	CASSVALAGPSTDTQYF
TRBV7-3	TRBJ2-3	TRBD2	NA	TGTGCCAGCAGCCCACGGGGTTGGGGGGGTGGCGCAGATACGCAGTATTTT	CASSPRGWGGGADTQYF
TRBV9	TRBJ2-2	NA	few	TGTGCCAGCGCGATCGGACTATCGAACACCGGGGAGCTGTTTTTT	CASAIGLSNTGELFF
TRBV7-2	TRBJ2-2	NA	NA	TGTGCCAGCAGCGGGGGAGCCAACACCGGGGAGCTGTTTTTT	CASSGGANTGELFF
TRBV5-8	TRBJ1-2	NA	many	TGTGCCAGCAGCGACCCACCGGGGTACTATGGCTACACCTTC	CASSDPPGYYGYTF
TRBV7-3	TRBJ2-3	TRBD1	NA	TGTGCCAGCAGATCCGGGACAGGAGCAGATACGCAGTATTTT	CASRSGTGADTQYF
TRBV6-5	TRBJ2-1	NA	few	TGTGCCAGCAGTTACAGCTCCGGGAACAATGAGCAGTTCTTC	CASSYSSGNNEQFF
TRBV5-4	TRBJ2-2	NA	NA	TGTGCCAGCAGCATACGGGACTGGGGCCCCGGGGAGCTGTTTTTT	CASSIRDWGPGELFF
TRBV3-1	TRBJ2-1	TRBD2	few	TGTGCCAGCAGCCAAGGGACTAGCGGGGGGCTGACCTACAATGAGCAGTTCTTC	CASSQGTSGGLTYNEQFF
TRBV4-1	TRBJ1-6	NA	many	TGCGCCAGCAGCCACATAGGGCAGGACATAAGTCCCCTCCACTTT	CASSHIGQDISPLHF
TRBV19	TRBJ2-5	NA	few	TGTGCCAGTAGTATACAGAGACAAGAGACCCAGTACTTC	CASSIQRQETQYF
TRBV13	TRBJ1-2	NA	NA	TGTGCCAGCAGCTTAGGAGCGATTGCTCGGAGACAGGCCCACTATGGCTACACCTTC	CASSLGAIARRQAHYGYTF
TRBV5-1	TRBJ1-2	NA	NA	TGCGCCAGCAGGGAGGTGACAGCGTCTAACTATGGCTACACCTTC	CASREVTASNYGYTF
TRBV20-1	TRBJ2-2	TRBD1	NA	TGCAGTGCTAGAGGGGACAGGGGGAACACCGGGGAGCTGTTTTTT	CSARGDRGNTGELFF
TRBV12-3/TRBV12-4	TRBJ2-1	NA	NA	TGTGCCAGCAGCTCGATACAAGGGGGGCGGTTCTTC	CASSSIQGGRFF
TRBV19	TRBJ1-4	NA	few	TGTGCCAGTAGTATAGAGCACTTCTGGGGTTCGACAACTAATGAAAAACTGTTTTTT	CASSIEHFWGSTTNEKLFF
TRBV7-2	TRBJ2-5	TRBD2	NA	TGTGCCAGCAGCGTTACGACTAGCGGGGGTACAGAGACCCAGTACTTC	CASSVTTSGGTETQYF
TRBV30	TRBJ1-6	NA	NA	TGTGCCTGGAGTGCACAGAATAATTCACCCCTCCACTTT	CAWSAQNNSPLHF
TRBV7-6	TRBJ2-3	NA	NA	TGTGCTACGGGGGAACAGCCGGGACAAATCGGGGCAGATACGCAGTATTTT	CATGEQPGQIGADTQYF
TRBV5-1	TRBJ1-2	TRBD1	NA	TGCGCCAGCAGCCTAACAGGGGATCGGGATGGCTACACCTTC	CASSLTGDRDGYTF